The 18 T cell receptor beta chains reported below all come from one sample, sequenced in a study of T-cell memory formation after mild COVID-19. TCRdb passed the 5' RACE reads through MiXCR, listing each CDR3 protein once. The sample contains hundreds of thousands of distinct CDR3 sequences, roughly 15% of which appear only once. The sequenced sample was PBMCs or a T cell subset sorted from them (not recorded which). The receptors were gathered from a man between 18 and 29 years old who had mild COVID-19 (a few samples of this study predate the infection). Cell type and time point are not known.

This clonotype turned up a few times. The junction departs from the called germline gene at one end, perhaps through a read error. The chain employs TRBV6-5 and TRBJ2-7; no clear D gene. CDR3 length: 13 amino acids. CDR1 MNHEY and CDR2 SVGAGI come from the germline V gene. CDR3: CATFSPGVWVPFF. For the CDR3, the DNA is TGTGCCACCTTCTCCCCCGGAGTTTGGGTCCCCTTCTTC.

The chain employs TRBV7-9 and TRBJ1-1; perhaps TRBD1 as D (5 bases). V lost 0 bases and J lost 6, with 11 bases in between. Germline values: CDR1 SEHNR, CDR2 FQNEAQ (reference sequence). CDR3 length: 14 residues. CDR3 sequence (DNA): TGTGCCAGCAGCTTAGCGGGGGGAGAGGCTGAAGCTTTCTTT. Its protein is CASSLAGGEAEAFF.

This clonotype has only a few counts. V gene TRBV29-1 combines with J gene TRBJ2-5; 7 nucleotides match TRBD2. Germline CDR1 SQVTM, CDR2 ANQGSEA. This CDR3 is built from 15 residues. V lost 6 bases, J lost 2 bases, and 12 bases stayed unmatched. The CDR3 DNA sequence: TGCAGCGTGTACCTTAGCTACGGGGGGCAAGAGACCCAGTACTTC. This encodes CSVYLSYGGQETQYF.

This clonotype appeared a few times. The genes are TRBV30 and TRBJ1-2, with a tentative D call TRBD1 (5 bases). Germline CDR1 and CDR2: GTSNPN and SVGIG (reference sequence). V was shortened by 5 bases and J by 2 bases, with 18 bases between the two germline ends. CDR3 size: 15 residues. The CDR3 spells CAWGGDSRENYGYTF. The CDR3 nucleotides read TGTGCCTGGGGAGGGGACTCCCGGGAGAACTATGGCTACACCTTC.

There are many counts of this clonotype. This chain connects TRBV12-3 or TRBV12-4 to TRBJ2-3, with D possibly TRBD2 on 5 matching bases. V was pared by 3 bases and J by 5 bases, with 6 bases between. The CDR3 has 12 amino acids. The DNA of the CDR3 is TGTGCCAGCAGTTTGGCGGGAGATACGCAGTATTTT. Amino acids: CASSLAGDTQYF.

This clonotype was observed a single time. The V and J genes are TRBV9 and TRBJ1-5, with D possibly being TRBD1 (5 bases). Germline V gene sequence: CDR1 SGDLS, CDR2 YYNGEE. V dropped 3 bases and J dropped 7 bases, with 11 bases sitting between them. CDR3 length: 13 residues. CDR3 loop: CASSAQGGQPQHF. CDR3 in DNA: TGTGCCAGCAGCGCTCAGGGTGGGCAGCCCCAGCATTTT.

In its sample, this clonotype was seen a few times. V gene TRBV7-2 combines with J gene TRBJ2-2; TRBD2 might be the D (7 bases). V lost 3 bases to trimming and J lost 0 bases, with 11 bases between them. Per germline, CDR1 SGHTA and CDR2 FQGNSA. The CDR3 loop spans 16 amino acids. The CDR3 DNA reads TGTGCCAGCAGCTTGGGGGGGGCGTCGAACACCGGGGAGCTGTTTTTT. The encoded protein is CASSLGGASNTGELFF.

In this sample, this clonotype turned up a few times. This rearrangement joins TRBV4-3 to TRBJ2-7; D unresolved. Looked up from germline, CDR1 is LGHNA and CDR2 is YSLEER. The CDR3 covers 15 residues. Trimming cost V 0 bases and J 0 bases, with 9 bases left between them. CDR3 sequence: CASSQETAYSYEQYF. The DNA of the CDR3 is TGCGCCAGCAGCCAAGAGACCGCTTACTCCTACGAGCAGTACTTC.

The rearrangement uses TRBV4-3 and TRBJ2-6, with TRBD1 matching over 7 bases. Germline CDR1 and CDR2: LGHNA and YSLEER. The CDR3 consists of 16 residues. The J segment lost 2 bases and the V segment lost 4 bases, leaving 5 bases of the junction unmatched. CDR3 region: CASSPVDRAGANVLTF. CDR3 nucleotide sequence: TGCGCCAGCAGCCCCGTCGACAGGGCTGGGGCCAACGTCCTGACTTTC.

This clonotype was picked up a small number of times. The J gene is TRBJ2-3, the V gene TRBV20-1; D may correspond to TRBD1 or TRBD2 (6 bases each). Germline V CDR1 and CDR2: DFQATT, SNEGSKA (reference sequence). Trimming removed 6 bases from V and 3 bases from J, with 16 bases in between. The CDR3 spans 14 residues. CDR3 DNA: TGCAGTGCCCCAATGGGGGGCACTACAGATACGCAGTATTTT. Amino acids: CSAPMGGTTDTQYF.

This clonotype appeared a few times. The chain carries TRBV2 and TRBJ1-3, with D hard to call. Germline CDR1 and CDR2: SNHLY and FYNNEI. Trimming left V 3 bases short and J 8 bases short, with 8 bases between. The CDR3 totals 12 residues. CDR3 residues: CASSELADTIYF. The CDR3 DNA reads as TGTGCCAGCAGTGAGTTGGCCGACACCATATATTTT. Full variable domain (rest looked up from reference TRBV2 and TRBJ1-3): EPEVTQTPSHQVTQMGQEVILRCVPISNHLYFYWYRQILGQKVEFLVSFYNNEISEKSEIFDDQFSVERPDGSNFTLKIRSTKLEDSAMYFCASSELADTIYFGEGSWLTVV.

This clonotype was seen just once. The chain carries TRBV20-1 and TRBJ2-3; D may be TRBD1 (6 bases). CDR1 is DFQATT, CDR2 SNEGSKA, per germline (reference sequence). This CDR3 region has 10 residues. Trimming removed 4 bases from V and 11 bases from J, with 10 bases in between. DNA of the CDR3: TGCAGTGCTACAGGGGCGGTGCAGTATTTT. Its protein product is CSATGAVQYF.

This clonotype was detected many times. The V and J genes are TRBV30 and TRBJ2-5; either TRBD1 or TRBD2 may supply D (5 bases each). The CDR3 sequence is 16 residues long. Germline CDR1 reads GTSNPN; CDR2 reads SVGIG (reference sequence). V was shortened by 3 bases and J by 5 bases, with 22 bases between the two germline ends. As DNA, the CDR3 is TGTGCCTGGAGGAGTCTCGGGGCCATCGTATACGAGACCCAGTACTTC. Amino acids: CAWRSLGAIVYETQYF.

This clonotype was seen ten or more times. The chain links TRBV5-1 to TRBJ1-4; D perhaps matches TRBD1 (6 bases). V dropped 5 bases and J dropped 7 bases, with 18 bases sitting between them. The germline V gene has CDR1 SGHRS and CDR2 YFSETQ. The CDR3 spans 15 residues. The DNA for the CDR3 is TGCGCCAGCAGTCCCTACGGGACACCCAGTGAAAAACTGTTTTTT. This encodes CASSPYGTPSEKLFF. The variable domain in full, with the rest retrieved from reference TRBV5-1 and TRBJ1-4, is KAGVTQTPRYLIKTRGQQVTLSCSPISGHRSVSWYQQTPGQGLQFLFEYFSETQRNKGNFPGRFSGRQFSNSRSEMNVSTLELGDSALYLCASSPYGTPSEKLFFGSGTQLSVL.

This clonotype was detected a few times. The genes are TRBV2 and TRBJ1-2, with 8 bases fitting TRBD1. CDR1 is SNHLY and CDR2 is FYNNEI in the germline V gene. The V and J ends lost 11 bases and 0 bases, in that order; junction bases with no gene match: 14. CDR3 length: 16 residues. CDR3 sequence (DNA): TGTGCCGCCAGAGGTGCCGGGACAGGCTCTAACTATGGCTACACCTTC. The encoded protein is CAARGAGTGSNYGYTF.

A few counts support this clonotype. This chain joins TRBV7-9 and TRBJ1-4; TRBD1 agrees at 8 bases. Trimming took 5 bases from V and 7 from J; bases not matched to a gene: 6. Germline V gives CDR1 SEHNR, CDR2 FQNEAQ (reference sequence). CDR3 length: 14 amino acids. The CDR3 DNA follows: TGTGCCAGCAGCAACAGGGGGTTTAGTGAAAAACTGTTTTTT. Its translation is CASSNRGFSEKLFF.

V is TRBV6-2 or TRBV6-3 and J is TRBJ2-3; tentatively, D is TRBD2 (7 bases). Trimming removed 8 bases from V and 4 bases from J, with 13 bases in between. The CDR3 has 13 amino acids. Germline V gene lookup returns CDR1 MNHEY and CDR2 SVGEGT. The CDR3 nucleotides are TGTGCCAGCGGTCGAGGGGGGGCAGATACGCAGTATTTT. Residues: CASGRGGADTQYF.

This clonotype was seen many times. The rearrangement uses TRBV7-9 and TRBJ2-1; 12 positions agree with TRBD2. CDR3 length: 15 amino acids. J lost 3 bases, V lost 5 bases, and 2 bases had no gene match. Per the germline V gene, CDR1 is SEHNR and CDR2 is FQNEAQ (reference sequence). The CDR3 DNA is TGTGCCAGCAGCCAACTAGCGGGGGGCTACAATGAGCAGTTCTTC. Translation gives CASSQLAGGYNEQFF.